This T cell receptor (beta chain) was profiled in a study of T cells after yellow fever vaccination. Study outcomes and limitations: The booster response re-showed most primary clones: approximately 95% CD4, over 80% CD8.

In making TCR cDNA, 5'RACE template switching added a universal primer site and UMIs to it. A single record per CDR3 protein comes from TCRdb applying MiXCR to the 5' RACE reads. There are 95,000 to 100,000 distinct CDR3 sequences in the sample; roughly 5.2% occur only once, and more than 40% lies in the top ten. CDR1 is SNHLY, CDR2 FYNNEI, per germline. Trimming stripped 4 bases from V and 1 base from J, with 8 bases between. This CDR3 spans 13 amino acids. In this sample, this clonotype turned up a few times. The antigen remains unidentified. The genes are TRBV2 and TRBJ2-7; no clear D gene. The TCR comes from a man aged 18 to 29 who received the YFV17D yellow fever vaccine. This specimen was CD8+ T cells sorted from PBMCs, taken 10 days after the yellow fever booster vaccination. CDR3 DNA sequence: TGTGCCAGCAGTGTGGGATCATCCTACGAGCAGTACTTC. It codes for CASSVGSSYEQYF.